This TCR beta chain was documented in a study of OX40 agonist ivuxolimab in advanced cancers. Regarding the study in general: Ivuxolimab was a fully human IgG2 agonistic monoclonal antibody targeting the costimulatory receptor OX40 (CD134). Intravenous ivuxolimab was administered to patients every 2 weeks at six dose levels: 0.01, 0.1, 0.3, 1.5, 3 and 10 mg/kg. Among the roughly 50 dose-escalation patients, 19 had hepatocellular carcinoma, approximately 15 melanoma, 9 renal cell carcinoma and 9 head and neck cancer. In the dose-escalation cohort, around 80% of patients were male, and the mean age was roughly 56 years with a range of 23 to 79. Patients were allowed to have had prior anti-PD-1, anti-PD-L1 or anti-CTLA-4 therapy, and approximately 40% of the dose-escalation patients had been treated with checkpoint inhibitors. Partial responses occurred in three dose-escalation patients: two with cutaneous melanoma and one with hepatocellular carcinoma. Peripheral TCRbeta sequencing aimed to test whether ivuxolimab altered TCR sequence diversity and caused clonal T-cell expansion. The paper describes the monotherapy dose-escalation part (N of about 52 patients) of the phase I trial of ivuxolimab. Findings and caveats that apply to the study as a whole: Which antigens the clonally expanded peripheral T cells were specific for was not determined. In partial responders in the 0.1-3.0 mg/kg groups, normalized peripheral clonal expansion was found to be among the lowest, especially among CD8+ T cells. On average, CD8+ T cells showed more expanded clones than CD4+ T cells after ivuxolimab. At doses from 0.1 to 3.0 mg/kg, clonal expansion was seen in both CD4+ and CD8+ blood T cells between baseline and week 6. Low levels of normalized T-cell clonal expansion were also shown by some nonresponding patients.

To sequence the TCRbeta CDR3 region, genomic DNA was isolated from the sorted cells. The immunoSEQ Assay was used to sequence the TCRbeta CDR3 regions. As stored in TCRdb, this immuneACCESS dataset retains in-frame rearrangements with V and J assigned. A fraction of the clones does not appear; measured against another copy, unresolved V genes explain less than half of the discrepancy, and the remainder lacks a known reason. The sample data list around 59,000 clones, and about nine tenths of these were observed just once. The ten largest make up about 12% of the sample. From a lookup of the germline V gene, CDR1 and CDR2 are SGHDT and YYEEEE. The CDR3 covers 13 residues, taking in both the cysteine and the phenylalanine. The kept DNA is CDR3 alone, 39 bases in frame from the first base. At the junction V is shortened by 0 bases and J by 7 bases, with 10 bases in between. Worth noting for this clone: The antigen it binds to is not known. No quality values exist for individual bases; no much larger clone is one base distant.

The trial excluded patients who had a history of autoimmune disease or who were on systemic immunosuppression. Peripheral blood for TCR sequencing was collected from all dose cohorts at baseline, on cycle 4 day 1, and on cycle 7 day 1. Samples came from an open-label, multicenter, first-in-human phase I dose-escalation trial of ivuxolimab. Adults with locally advanced or metastatic melanoma, renal cell, hepatocellular, or head and neck squamous cell carcinoma were enrolled in the trial. CD4+ and CD8+ T cells were sorted separately from peripheral blood before TCR sequencing. The receptor was isolated from an adult with an advanced solid tumor such as melanoma, head and neck, liver or kidney cancer. This sample comprised CD4+ or CD8+ T cells sorted from blood, obtained in a trial of the OX40 agonist ivuxolimab. The sequence is built from TRBV5-6 and TRBJ1-2, and possibly TRBD1, on 5 matching bases. The nucleotides read TGTGCCAGCAGCTTGGGGGCAGGGCCTGGCTACACCTTC. This gives the protein CASSLGAGPGYTF.